A single sample is the source of the 2 T cell receptor beta chains below, sequenced in a study of T-cell memory formation after mild COVID-19. TCRdb re-analysed the 5' RACE reads in MiXCR, keeping a single row per CDR3 protein. The table shows about 15,000 distinct CDR3 sequences, with about 21% occurring only once. Sequencing used PBMCs or a T cell subset sorted from them (not recorded which). The receptors stem from a man aged 18 to 29 who had mild COVID-19 (a few samples of this study predate the infection). Cell type and time point are not known.

Ten or more counts support this clonotype. The V gene is TRBV5-1, the J gene TRBJ1-1, with D perhaps matching TRBD1 (5 bases). V shed 1 base and J shed 0 bases, with 10 bases lying between them. This CDR3 region has 15 residues. Germline loops: CDR1 SGHRS, CDR2 YFSETQ. This chain's CDR3 is CASSLSRGLNTEAFF. Written as DNA, the CDR3 is TGCGCCAGCAGCTTGAGTAGGGGCCTGAACACTGAAGCTTTCTTT.

This chain connects TRBV5-6 to TRBJ2-7; unclear D gene. V was trimmed by 2 bases and J by 4 bases, leaving 7 bases between them. This CDR3 comprises 12 residues. CDR1 SGHDT and CDR2 YYEEEE come from the germline V gene. CDR3 sequence reads: CASSFGEYEQYF. In DNA, the CDR3 is TGTGCCAGCAGCTTTGGCGAGTACGAGCAGTACTTC.